This T cell receptor beta chain was identified during a study of T cell responses to AZD1222 COVID-19 vaccine. Whole-study findings and limits: Distributed over spike, vaccine-associated CD4 TCRs predominated at 160-218 and 743-854. Baseline serostatus was positive in only a handful of AZD1222 recipients.

Analyses pooled second doses at about 4 or about 12 weeks. Some clones are missing from TCRdb's copy, which holds only in-frame ones; the method was immunoSEQ multiplex PCR. Among around 150,000 clones listed, approximately 92% were seen once. Germline assignment: CDR1 SGHNT and CDR2 YYREEE (reference sequence). With 4 bases clipped from V and 6 bases from J, the junction kept 6 bases outside the gene matches. The CDR3 length is 14 residues. About this clone itself: The antigen is not known.

The V and J genes are TRBV5-4 and TRBJ1-4; 7 bases are shared with TRBD1. The source is an adult who received the AZD1222 COVID-19 vaccine. The source was peripheral blood, collected 28 days after the second AZD1222 dose. The CDR3 is CASSRRDSDEKLFF. The DNA for the CDR3 is TGTGCCAGCAGCCGCCGGGACAGCGATGAAAAACTGTTTTTT.